The 23 T cell receptor beta chains reported below all come from one sample, sequenced in a study of circulating CD8 cells and anti-PD-1 response in melanoma. TCR libraries were prepared from approximately 15 ng of total RNA with the QIAseq Immune Repertoire TCR panel. TCRdb itself ran the reads through MiXCR, one entry per CDR3 protein. The sample has hundreds of distinct CDR3 sequences; 6.5% to 9% are singletons. Sorting of live CD3+CD8+TCRalphabeta+ cells by PD-1 and/or TIGIT gave four subsets. Sequencing was performed on CD8+ T cells from PBMCs, taken at baseline or after one month of anti-PD-1 therapy (not recorded which). The receptors were gathered from a human donor with melanoma.

By proportion, this clonotype is medium-sized. The chain uses TRBV27 and TRBJ2-3; 12 nucleotides line up with TRBD2. Per germline, CDR1 MNHEY and CDR2 SMNVEV (reference sequence). This CDR3 comprises 18 residues. The trim removed 4 bases at V and 4 bases at J, leaving 12 bases unmatched. The CDR3 coding sequence is TGTGCCAGCAGTTCCCGGACTAGCGGGGCGGGTTGGGCAGATACGCAGTATTTT. This encodes CASSSRTSGAGWADTQYF.

This clonotype is labeled medium-sized (0.01 to 0.1%). This rearrangement joins TRBV2 to TRBJ1-4; 7 bases match TRBD1. CDR1 is SNHLY, CDR2 FYNNEI, per germline. The CDR3 has 15 amino acids. After removal of 7 bases from V and 4 bases from J, the junction contained 9 bases not matched to a gene. DNA of the CDR3: TGTGCCAGCAATCGACGACAGGGAGGTAATGAAAAACTGTTTTTT. Amino acid sequence: CASNRRQGGNEKLFF.

This clonotype is deemed medium-sized. This chain links TRBV7-2 with TRBJ1-6; no reliable D call. Germline V gene lookup returns CDR1 SGHTA and CDR2 FQGNSA. The V and J ends lost 4 bases and 4 bases respectively, with 2 bases between them. The CDR3 runs 12 residues. The chain's CDR3 is CASSSYNSPLHF. The CDR3 DNA follows: TGTGCCAGCAGCTCTTATAATTCACCCCTCCACTTT.

In its sample, this clonotype ranks as medium-sized. The CDR3 bases are TGTGCCAGCAGCGTATTAGCAGATACGCAGTATTTT. This encodes CASSVLADTQYF. V gene TRBV9 combines with J gene TRBJ2-3; D gene uncertain. The CDR3 runs 12 residues. V was trimmed by 1 base and J by 4 bases, leaving 4 bases between them. Looked up from germline, CDR1 is SGDLS and CDR2 is YYNGEE.

The rearrangement joins TRBV2 to TRBJ2-3; D uncertain. Trimming left V 1 base short and J 5 bases short, with 10 bases between. CDR3 length equals 14 residues. Germline V CDR1 and CDR2: SNHLY, FYNNEI. CDR3 coding DNA: TGTGCCAGCAGTGAAGTCGGGTACCAAGATACGCAGTATTTT. This sequence encodes CASSEVGYQDTQYF.

This clonotype has a handful of counts. The V gene is TRBV6-5, the J gene TRBJ2-7; 11 bases match TRBD2. Germline trimming cut 8 bases from V and 3 bases from J; bases unmatched to any gene: 9. Germline V gives CDR1 MNHEY, CDR2 SVGAGI. CDR3 length equals 15 residues. The CDR3 sequence: CASGTGLAGFYEQYF. As DNA, the CDR3 is TGTGCCAGCGGAACAGGACTAGCGGGTTTCTACGAGCAGTACTTC.

This clonotype was counted between two and nine times. This chain connects TRBV19 to TRBJ1-5, with D possibly matching TRBD1 (5 bases). Germline V gives CDR1 LNHDA, CDR2 SQIVND (reference sequence). V was pared by 7 bases and J by 0 bases, with 13 bases between. This CDR3 has 15 residues. The CDR3 protein is CASNPDRNSNQPQHF. CDR3 coding DNA: TGTGCCAGTAACCCAGACAGAAATAGCAATCAGCCCCAGCATTTT.

This clonotype qualifies as medium-sized. The chain combines TRBV29-1 with TRBJ2-2; D ambiguous. The CDR3 has 11 residues. The germline gives CDR1 SQVTM, CDR2 ANQGSEA. Trimming pared 7 bases from V and 9 bases from J, leaving 12 bases between. The CDR3 is CSGYLERELFF. For the CDR3, the DNA is TGCAGCGGCTATTTGGAAAGGGAGCTGTTTTTT.

Judged by abundance, this clonotype is medium-sized. V gene TRBV29-1 combines with J gene TRBJ2-1; D gene unclear. V gave up 2 bases and J gave up 1 base, with 0 bases separating them. The germline V gene has CDR1 SQVTM and CDR2 ANQGSEA. The CDR3 contains 11 residues. The CDR3 nucleotides are TGCAGCGTTGAATCCTACAATGAGCAGTTCTTC. This codes for CSVESYNEQFF.

By frequency in the sample, this clonotype is medium-sized. The V and J genes are TRBV3-2 and TRBJ2-7. TRBV3-2 is a pseudogene segment. CDR3 size: 11 residues. CDR3 DNA sequence: TGTGCCAGCAGCCCCAAATACGAGCAGTACTTC. Its translation: CASSPKYEQYF.

This clonotype is termed medium-sized (0.01 to 0.1%). The chain uses TRBV27 and TRBJ1-4; 10 nucleotides agree with TRBD1. Losses at the gene ends were 10 bases for V and 7 bases for J; bases not matched to a gene: 24. This CDR3 spans 19 amino acids. The germline V gene has CDR1 MNHEY and CDR2 SMNVEV (reference sequence). CDR3 region: CATESKPGQGSVGGEKLFF. CDR3 DNA: TGTGCCACGGAATCCAAACCGGGACAGGGGTCGGTGGGTGGTGAAAAACTGTTTTTT. Full variable domain (rest looked up from reference TRBV27 and TRBJ1-4): EAQVTQNPRYLITVTGKKLTVTCSQNMNHEYMSWYRQDPGLGLRQIYYSMNVEVTDKGDVPEGYKVSRKEKRNFPLILESPSPNQTSLYFCATESKPGQGSVGGEKLFFGSGTQLSVL.

By share, this clonotype counts as medium-sized. In nucleotides, the CDR3 is TGTGCCAGCAGCCTTATACATGGAAACACTGAAGCTTTCTTT. As protein: CASSLIHGNTEAFF. The chain joins TRBV14 to TRBJ1-1; D uncertain. The CDR3 is made up of 14 amino acids. Per the germline V gene, CDR1 is SGHDN and CDR2 is FVKESK. Trimming left V 4 bases short and J 2 bases short, with 11 bases between.

This clonotype qualifies as medium-sized (0.01 to 0.1%). The chain links TRBV16 to TRBJ2-7; 12 bases are shared with TRBD2. With 4 bases clipped from V and 12 bases from J, the junction kept 10 bases outside the gene matches. The CDR3 is 14 residues long. The germline V gene has CDR1 KGHSY and CDR2 FQNENV. CDR3 sequence (DNA): TGTGCCAGCAGCCTAGGGACTAGCGGGCCCCAATGGTACTTC. It encodes CASSLGTSGPQWYF. The full variable domain, with the rest looked up from reference TRBV16 and TRBJ2-7, is GEEVAQTPKHLVRGEGQKAKLYCAPIKGHSYVFWYQQVLKNEFKFLISFQNENVFDETGMPKERFSAKCLPNSPCSLEIQATKLEDSAVYFCASSLGTSGPQWYFGPGTRLTVT.

This clonotype is termed medium-sized (0.01 to 0.1%). V and J are TRBV2 and TRBJ1-2, with D possibly matching TRBD1 (5 bases). This CDR3 spans 13 amino acids. V lost 0 bases and J 8 bases, leaving 10 bases between the germline ends. The germline V gene encodes CDR1 SNHLY and CDR2 FYNNEI. The CDR3, as DNA: TGTGCCAGCAGTGAAGCCCGGGGGTTCGGCTACACCTTC. This sequence encodes CASSEARGFGYTF.

The rearrangement joins TRBV9 to TRBJ2-7; the match to TRBD1 covers 8 bases. Germline assignment: CDR1 SGDLS and CDR2 YYNGEE. V dropped 3 bases and J dropped 4; count of bases not matched to a gene: 6. The CDR3 has 14 amino acids. For the CDR3, the DNA is TGTGCCAGCAGCGCTCAGACAGGGGCTTACGAGCAGTACTTC. This codes for CASSAQTGAYEQYF.

This clonotype is classed as medium-sized. V gene TRBV28 combines with J gene TRBJ1-2, with 8 bases fitting TRBD1. J gave up 6 bases and V 7 bases, and 19 bases lay outside the gene matches. Germline V gene sequence: CDR1 MDHEN, CDR2 SYDVKM. This CDR3 has 17 amino acids. CDR3 residues: CASISPLRTGIKNGYTF. In DNA form, the CDR3 reads TGTGCCAGCATCTCTCCCCTCCGGACAGGGATAAAGAATGGCTACACCTTC.

By sample fraction, this clonotype is medium-sized. The gene calls are TRBV25-1 and TRBJ2-7; TRBD1 matches at 9 bases. The J segment lost 0 bases and the V segment lost 3 bases, leaving 3 bases of the junction unmatched. The CDR3 has 15 amino acids. Germline CDR1 reads MGHDK; CDR2 reads SYGVNS. The CDR3 nucleotides are TGTGCCAGCAGTGATATGACAGGGGGCTCCTACGAGCAGTACTTC. Its translation: CASSDMTGGSYEQYF.

This clonotype is medium-sized (0.01 to 0.1%) by share. The gene calls are TRBV15 and TRBJ2-5; D call uncertain. The CDR3 is made up of 14 amino acids. With 0 bases removed from V and 1 base from J, the gap between germline ends came to 6 bases. CDR1 is LNHNV and CDR2 is YYDKDF in the germline V gene (reference sequence). The DNA for the CDR3 is TGTGCCACCAGCAGAGAGCACAGCCAAGAGACCCAGTACTTC. It specifies CATSREHSQETQYF.

On this clonotype: A much larger clonotype is one base distant, so this may be a read error. The chain uses TRBV28 and TRBJ1-2; the match to TRBD1 covers 8 bases. Germline loops: CDR1 MDHEN, CDR2 SYDVKM. V shed 7 bases, J shed 6 bases, and the junction held 19 bases outside the gene matches. CDR3 length: 17 residues. The CDR3 sequence: CASISPLRTGTKNGYTF. The CDR3 DNA is TGTGCCAGCATCTCTCCCCTCCGGACAGGGACAAAGAATGGCTACACCTTC.

In its sample, this clonotype ranks as medium-sized. The chain employs TRBV12-3 or TRBV12-4 and TRBJ2-1; possibly TRBD2 for D (5 bases). This CDR3 has 14 residues. The V gene lost 7 bases and the J gene lost 4 bases, with 14 bases spanning the gap. The CDR3 nucleotides are TGTGCCAGCACATTTGGGAGCGGATACAATGAGCAGTTCTTC. Its translation: CASTFGSGYNEQFF.

Remarks on this clonotype: It may be a read error: a sequence one base away is much more abundant. The chain carries TRBV27 and TRBJ2-5; D may be TRBD1 or TRBD2 (6 bases each). The CDR3 totals 12 residues. Germline CDR1 and CDR2: MNHEY and SMNVEV (reference sequence). Here the CDR3 reads CASRDGGETRYF. The CDR3 coding sequence is TGTGCCAGCCGGGACGGGGGCGAGACCCGGTACTTC.

In this sample, this clonotype is medium-sized. V usage is TRBV9 and J usage is TRBJ2-2; unclear D gene. From germline, CDR1 is SGDLS and CDR2 YYNGEE. The germline V and J ends were trimmed by 0 bases and 7 bases, with 4 bases remaining between them. The CDR3 length is 12 residues. DNA for the CDR3: TGTGCCAGCAGCGTAGACGTCGGGGAGCTGTTTTTT. Amino acid sequence: CASSVDVGELFF.

By sample fraction, this clonotype is medium-sized. The chain links TRBV6-6 to TRBJ1-1; TRBD1 is a possible D gene (5 bases). V was clipped by 2 bases and J by 3 bases, with 16 bases between them. The CDR3 is made up of 16 amino acids. Germline values: CDR1 MNHNY, CDR2 SVGAGI (reference sequence). CDR3 in DNA: TGTGCCAGCAGTTACACCCCTGTGGGGGAGGACACTGAAGCTTTCTTT. This encodes CASSYTPVGEDTEAFF.